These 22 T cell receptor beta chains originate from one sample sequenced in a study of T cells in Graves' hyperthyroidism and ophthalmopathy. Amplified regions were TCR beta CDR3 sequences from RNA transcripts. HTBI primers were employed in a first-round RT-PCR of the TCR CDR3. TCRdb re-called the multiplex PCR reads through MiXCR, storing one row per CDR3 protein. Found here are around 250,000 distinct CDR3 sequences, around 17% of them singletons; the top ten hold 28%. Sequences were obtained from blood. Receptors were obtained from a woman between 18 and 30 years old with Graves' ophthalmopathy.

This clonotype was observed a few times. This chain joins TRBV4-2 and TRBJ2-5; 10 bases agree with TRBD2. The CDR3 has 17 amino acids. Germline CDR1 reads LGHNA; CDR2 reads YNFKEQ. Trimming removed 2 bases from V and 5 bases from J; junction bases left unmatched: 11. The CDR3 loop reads CASSQNLAGGGGETQYF. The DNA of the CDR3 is TGTGCCAGCAGCCAAAATTTAGCGGGAGGAGGAGGGGAGACCCAGTACTTC.

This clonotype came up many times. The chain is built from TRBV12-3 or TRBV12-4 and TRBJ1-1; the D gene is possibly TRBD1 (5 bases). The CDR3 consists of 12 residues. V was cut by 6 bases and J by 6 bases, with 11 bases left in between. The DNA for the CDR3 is TGTGCCAGCAGCGCAGGGTGGGCTGAAGCTTTCTTT. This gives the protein CASSAGWAEAFF.

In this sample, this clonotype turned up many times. The chain's CDR3 is CSALSRGAPGEQYF. The DNA for the CDR3 is TGCAGTGCTCTATCCCGGGGGGCGCCAGGCGAGCAGTACTTC. The chain recombines TRBV20-1 with TRBJ2-7; tentative D call: TRBD2 (7 bases). Per germline, CDR1 DFQATT and CDR2 SNEGSKA (reference sequence). V was shortened by 5 bases and J by 6 bases, with 20 bases between the two germline ends. The CDR3 has 14 residues.

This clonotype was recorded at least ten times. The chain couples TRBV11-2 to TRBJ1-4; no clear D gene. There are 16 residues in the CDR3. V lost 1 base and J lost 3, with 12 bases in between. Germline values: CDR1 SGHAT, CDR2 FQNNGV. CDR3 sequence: CASSLAKGIANEKLFF. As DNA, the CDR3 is TGTGCCAGCAGCTTAGCCAAGGGTATAGCTAATGAAAAACTGTTTTTT. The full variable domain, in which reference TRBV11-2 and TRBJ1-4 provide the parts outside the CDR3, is EAGVAQSPRYKIIEKRQSVAFWCNPISGHATLYWYQQILGQGPKLLIQFQNNGVVDDSQLPKDRFSAERLKGVDSTLKIQPAKLEDSAVYLCASSLAKGIANEKLFFGSGTQLSVL.

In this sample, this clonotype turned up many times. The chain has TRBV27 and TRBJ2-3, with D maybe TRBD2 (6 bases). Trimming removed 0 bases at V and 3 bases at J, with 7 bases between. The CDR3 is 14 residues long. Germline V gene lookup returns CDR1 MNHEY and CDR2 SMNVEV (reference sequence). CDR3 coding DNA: TGTGCCAGCAGTTTATCTCGGGGGACAGATACGCAGTATTTT. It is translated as CASSLSRGTDTQYF.

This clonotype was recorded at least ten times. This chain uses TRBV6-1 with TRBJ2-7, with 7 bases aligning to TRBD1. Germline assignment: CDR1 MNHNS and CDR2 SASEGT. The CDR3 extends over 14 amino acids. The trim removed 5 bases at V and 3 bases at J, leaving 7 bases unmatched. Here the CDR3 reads CASSLRDRLYEQYF. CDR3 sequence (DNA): TGTGCCAGCAGTCTAAGGGACAGACTCTACGAGCAGTACTTC.

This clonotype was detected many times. The CDR3 sequence: CASSMDRVTEAFF. CDR3 coding DNA: TGTGCCAGCAGCATGGACAGGGTTACTGAAGCTTTCTTT. V gene TRBV28 combines with J gene TRBJ1-1, with 8 bases matching TRBD1. V was clipped by 6 bases and J by 5 bases; unmatched bases: 5. CDR1 and CDR2 (germline): MDHEN, SYDVKM. The CDR3 runs 13 residues.

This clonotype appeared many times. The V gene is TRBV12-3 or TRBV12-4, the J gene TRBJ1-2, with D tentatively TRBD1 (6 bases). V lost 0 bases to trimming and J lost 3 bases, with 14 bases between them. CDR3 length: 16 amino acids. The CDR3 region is CASSLAHRAQDYGYTF. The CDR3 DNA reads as TGTGCCAGCAGTTTAGCGCACAGGGCCCAAGACTATGGCTACACCTTC.

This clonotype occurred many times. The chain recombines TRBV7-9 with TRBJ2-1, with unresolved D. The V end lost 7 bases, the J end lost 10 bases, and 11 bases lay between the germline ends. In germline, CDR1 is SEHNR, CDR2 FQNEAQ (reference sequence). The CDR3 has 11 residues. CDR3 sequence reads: CASNEDVEQFF. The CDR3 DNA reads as TGTGCCAGCAACGAGGACGTAGAGCAGTTCTTC. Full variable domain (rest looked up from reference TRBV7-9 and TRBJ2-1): DTGVSQNPRHKITKRGQNVTFRCDPISEHNRLYWYRQTLGQGPEFLTYFQNEAQLEKSRLLSDRFSAERPKGSFSTLEIQRTEQGDSAMYLCASNEDVEQFFGPGTRLTVL.

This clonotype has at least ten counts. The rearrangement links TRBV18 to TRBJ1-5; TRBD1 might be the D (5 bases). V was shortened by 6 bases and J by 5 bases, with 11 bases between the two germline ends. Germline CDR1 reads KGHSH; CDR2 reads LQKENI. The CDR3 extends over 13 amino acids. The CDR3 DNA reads TGTGCCAGCTCCCCGGACACACATCAGCCCCAGCATTTT. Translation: CASSPDTHQPQHF.

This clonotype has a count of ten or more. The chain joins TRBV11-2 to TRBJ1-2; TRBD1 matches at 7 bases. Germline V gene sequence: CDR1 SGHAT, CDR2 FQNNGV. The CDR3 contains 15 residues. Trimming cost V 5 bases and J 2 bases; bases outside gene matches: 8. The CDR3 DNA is TGTGCCAGCAGCATTACAGGGGCCTCCAACTATGGCTACACCTTC. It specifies CASSITGASNYGYTF.

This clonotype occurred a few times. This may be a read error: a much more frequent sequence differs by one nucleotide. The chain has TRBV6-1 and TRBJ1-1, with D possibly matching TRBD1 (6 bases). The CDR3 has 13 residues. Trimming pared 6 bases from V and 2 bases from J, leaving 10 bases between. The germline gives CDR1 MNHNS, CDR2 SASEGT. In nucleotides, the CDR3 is TGTGCCAGCAGCTGGACAGCTAACACTGAAGCTTTCTTT. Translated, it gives CASSWTANTEAFF.

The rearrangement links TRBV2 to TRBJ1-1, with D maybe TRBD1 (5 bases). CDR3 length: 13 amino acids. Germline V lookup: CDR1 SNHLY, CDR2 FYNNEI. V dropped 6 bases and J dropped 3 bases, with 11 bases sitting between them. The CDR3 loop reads CASSDRWDTEAFF. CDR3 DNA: TGTGCCAGCAGCGACAGATGGGACACTGAAGCTTTCTTT.

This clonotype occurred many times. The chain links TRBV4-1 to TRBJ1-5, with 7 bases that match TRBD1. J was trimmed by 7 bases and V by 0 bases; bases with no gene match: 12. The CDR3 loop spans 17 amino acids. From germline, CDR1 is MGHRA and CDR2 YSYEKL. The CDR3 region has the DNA TGCGCCAGCAGCCAAGATTACCAAGGGGGCCCAGGGCAGCCCCAGCATTTT. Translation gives CASSQDYQGGPGQPQHF.

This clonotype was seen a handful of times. The CDR3: CASSLAITSEYNEQFF. The DNA for the CDR3 is TGTGCCAGCAGCTTGGCCATAACTAGCGAATACAATGAGCAGTTCTTC. The chain has TRBV5-4 and TRBJ2-1, with 7 bases fitting TRBD2. V lost 0 bases and J lost 4; bases outside the gene matches: 7. This CDR3 is 16 amino acids long. Germline CDR1 and CDR2: SGHNT and YYREEE (reference sequence).

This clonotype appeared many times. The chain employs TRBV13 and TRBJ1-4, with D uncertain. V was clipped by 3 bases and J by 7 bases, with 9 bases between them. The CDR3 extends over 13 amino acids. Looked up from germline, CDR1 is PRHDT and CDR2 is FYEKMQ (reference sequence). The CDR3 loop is CASSFPGSEKLFF. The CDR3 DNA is TGTGCCAGCAGCTTCCCAGGAAGTGAAAAACTGTTTTTT.

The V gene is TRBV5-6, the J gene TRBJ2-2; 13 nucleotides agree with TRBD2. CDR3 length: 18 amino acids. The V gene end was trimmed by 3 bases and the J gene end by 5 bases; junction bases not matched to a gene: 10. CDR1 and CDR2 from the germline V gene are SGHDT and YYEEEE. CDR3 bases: TGTGCCAGCAGCTCAAGCATACTAGCGGGAGGGGAGACCGGGGAGCTGTTTTTT. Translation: CASSSSILAGGETGELFF.

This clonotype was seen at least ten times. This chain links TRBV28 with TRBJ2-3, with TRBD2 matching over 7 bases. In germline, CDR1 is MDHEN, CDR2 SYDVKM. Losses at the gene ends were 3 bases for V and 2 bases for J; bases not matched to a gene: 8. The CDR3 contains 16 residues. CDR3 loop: CASSLTGLAVTDTQYF. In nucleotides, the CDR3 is TGTGCCAGCAGTTTGACGGGGCTAGCGGTCACAGATACGCAGTATTTT.

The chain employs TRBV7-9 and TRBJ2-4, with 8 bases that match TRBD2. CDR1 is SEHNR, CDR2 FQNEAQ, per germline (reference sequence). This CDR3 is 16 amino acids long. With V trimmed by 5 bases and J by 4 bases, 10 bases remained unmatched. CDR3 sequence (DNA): TGTGCCAGCAGCCTGATTGGTAGCGGGGCTAAAAACATTCAGTACTTC. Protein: CASSLIGSGAKNIQYF.

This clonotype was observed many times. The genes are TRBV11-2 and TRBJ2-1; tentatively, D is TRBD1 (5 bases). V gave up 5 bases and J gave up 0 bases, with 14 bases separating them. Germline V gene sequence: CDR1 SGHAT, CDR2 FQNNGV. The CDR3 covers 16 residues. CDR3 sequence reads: CASSGNRPYSYNEQFF. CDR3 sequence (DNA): TGTGCCAGCAGCGGAAACAGGCCGTACTCCTACAATGAGCAGTTCTTC.

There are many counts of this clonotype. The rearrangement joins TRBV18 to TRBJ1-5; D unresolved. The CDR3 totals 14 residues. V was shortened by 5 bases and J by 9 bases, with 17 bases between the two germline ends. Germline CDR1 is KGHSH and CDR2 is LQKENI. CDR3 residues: CASSSDGGGRPQHF. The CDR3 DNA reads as TGTGCCAGCTCATCCGACGGCGGTGGGAGGCCCCAGCATTTT.

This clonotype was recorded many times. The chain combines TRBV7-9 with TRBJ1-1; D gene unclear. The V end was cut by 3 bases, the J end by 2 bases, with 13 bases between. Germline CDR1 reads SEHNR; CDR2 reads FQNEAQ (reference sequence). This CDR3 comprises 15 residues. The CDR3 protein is CASSLALRHNTEAFF. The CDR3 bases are TGTGCCAGCAGCTTGGCCCTGAGGCATAACACTGAAGCTTTCTTT.